This TCR beta chain was identified during a study of T cell responses to AZD1222 COVID-19 vaccine (dated by TCRdb to the early 2020s). With regard to the full study: TCR sequencing was performed for 230 to 250 trial participants, of whom some 200 were given two doses of AZD1222 and around 26 were given two doses of MenACWY control vaccine. Trial participants were enrolled by age into subgroups of 18-55, 56-69 and 70-plus years, and around 150, 28 and 57 TCR-sequenced participants, respectively, were included in these subgroups. Findings and caveats that apply to the study as a whole: Conclusions about previously exposed vaccinees were limited because only six AZD1222 recipients were SARS-CoV-2 seropositive at baseline. Reportedly, close to half of the unique spike-specific TCRs recognized epitopes lying outside the regions that are mutated in the B.1.351 and B.1.1.7 variants. After two AZD1222 doses, both the breadth and the depth of spike-specific TCRs were significantly higher than at day 0 and than in MenACWY recipients. Because no samples from the day 14 peak response were available, repertoires could be characterized only after the peak T cell response. The whole spike protein was spanned by vaccine-associated CD4 TCRs, and dominant responses were seen in regions 160-218 and 743-854. In the small 56-69-year group, the increase in depth fell short of significance, most likely because of low power. Participants were mostly white British and included more females than males, and it was suggested by the authors that clonal diversity may have been underestimated.

The CDR3 regions of human TCRbeta chains were subjected to immunosequencing. Concerning the study's data processing: TCRs in the repertoires were compared against a reference library of SARS-CoV-2-specific TCRs that had been generated with the MIRA antigen-specificity platform. Breadth was defined as the fraction of unique TCRs that were SARS-CoV-2-associated. Depth was defined as the fraction of total T cells that were SARS-CoV-2-associated. Using the MIRA data, each spike-specific TCR was mapped to the spike region that the TCR reacts to and placed in a CD4 or CD8 class. Log10-transformed breadth and depth values were compared by one-way ANOVA with Sidak's multiple comparisons tests. Imported from immuneACCESS, the table was reduced by TCRdb to in-frame sequences with V and J called. These copies leave out some clones; in studies compared against another copy, an unresolved V gene accounts for under half, and the cause of the remainder is not known. V and J calls and clone size come straight from that table; D and trimming were deduced from the DNA. This sample has 100,000 or so clones in its table, and 89% of those were observed once. Of the sample, 35% to 45% falls within the top ten clones.

Per the publication, the time point label means: about 28 days (+/-7) after the second vaccine dose. Because spike-specific TCR depth and breadth did not differ between the two schedules, AZD1222 recipients who got a second dose at roughly 4 weeks were pooled with those who got a second dose at roughly 12 weeks. Vaccinee samples were obtained from the UK trials COV001 and COV002, which included a single-blind randomized controlled phase 2/3 trial of AZD1222 (ChAdOx1 nCoV-19) in healthy adults. For TCRbeta chain sequencing, PBMC samples were collected from trial participants at day 0 and at day 28 after the second dose. Trimming leaves V shorter by 3 bases and J shorter by 8 bases, with the junction holding 8 bases beyond the gene matches. From the cysteine through the phenylalanine, the CDR3 covers 14 amino acids. This entry keeps only the CDR3 DNA: 42 bases, framed from base 1. The germline V gene (reference sequence) specifies LNHDA as CDR1 and SQIVND as CDR2.

A note on this clone: It has no known antigen specificity. The sample holds no much larger clone one base away, and base qualities are not on file.

The chain is made from TRBV19 and TRBJ2-7; 9 junctional bases match TRBD2. This clonotype was sampled from an adult who received the AZD1222 COVID-19 vaccine. The specimen was peripheral blood, collected 28 days after the second AZD1222 dose. The DNA sequence is as follows: TGTGCCAGTAGTATCGGACTAGCGACAAACAAGCAGTACTTC. Translated, it gives CASSIGLATNKQYF. The variable domain in full, with residues beyond the CDR3 obtained from the reference TRBV19 and TRBJ2-7 genes, is DGGITQSPKYLFRKEGQNVTLSCEQNLNHDAMYWYRQDPGQGLRLIYYSQIVNDFQKGDIAEGYSVSREKKESFPLTVTSAQKNPTAFYLCASSIGLATNKQYFGPGTRLTVT.